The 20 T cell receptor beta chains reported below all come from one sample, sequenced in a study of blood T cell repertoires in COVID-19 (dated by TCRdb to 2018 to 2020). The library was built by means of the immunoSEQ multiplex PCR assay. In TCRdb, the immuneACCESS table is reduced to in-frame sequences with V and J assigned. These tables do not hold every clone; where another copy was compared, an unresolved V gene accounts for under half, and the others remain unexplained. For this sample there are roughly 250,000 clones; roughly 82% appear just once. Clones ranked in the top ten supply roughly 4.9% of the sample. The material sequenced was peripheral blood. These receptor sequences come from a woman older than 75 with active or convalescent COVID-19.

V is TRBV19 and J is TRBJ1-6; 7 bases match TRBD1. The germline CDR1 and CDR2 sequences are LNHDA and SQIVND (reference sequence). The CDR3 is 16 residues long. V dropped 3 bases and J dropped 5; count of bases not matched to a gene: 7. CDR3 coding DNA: TGTGCCAGTAGTATCGGGACGGGACAGAATAATTCACCCCTCCACTTT. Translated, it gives CASSIGTGQNNSPLHF.

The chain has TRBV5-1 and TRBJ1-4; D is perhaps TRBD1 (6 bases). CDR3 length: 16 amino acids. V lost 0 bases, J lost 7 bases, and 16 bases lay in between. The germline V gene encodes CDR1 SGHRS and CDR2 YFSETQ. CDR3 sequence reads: CASSLDRVELGEKLFF. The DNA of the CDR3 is TGCGCCAGCAGCTTGGACAGGGTTGAGCTTGGTGAAAAACTGTTTTTT.

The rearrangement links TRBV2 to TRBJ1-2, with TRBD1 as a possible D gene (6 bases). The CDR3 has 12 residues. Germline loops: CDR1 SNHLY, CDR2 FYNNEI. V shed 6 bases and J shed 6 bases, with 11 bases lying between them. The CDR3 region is CASRQGLNGYTF. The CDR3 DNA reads TGTGCCAGCAGACAGGGCTTAAATGGCTACACCTTC. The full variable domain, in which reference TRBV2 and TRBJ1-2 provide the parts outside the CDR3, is EPEVTQTPSHQVTQMGQEVILRCVPISNHLYFYWYRQILGQKVEFLVSFYNNEISEKSEIFDDQFSVERPDGSNFTLKIRSTKLEDSAMYFCASRQGLNGYTFGSGTRLTVV.

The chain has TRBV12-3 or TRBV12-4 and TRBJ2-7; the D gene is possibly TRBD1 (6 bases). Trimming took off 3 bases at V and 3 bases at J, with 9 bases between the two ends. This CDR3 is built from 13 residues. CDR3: CASSFGQFYEQYF. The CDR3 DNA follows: TGTGCCAGCAGTTTCGGACAGTTCTACGAGCAGTACTTC.

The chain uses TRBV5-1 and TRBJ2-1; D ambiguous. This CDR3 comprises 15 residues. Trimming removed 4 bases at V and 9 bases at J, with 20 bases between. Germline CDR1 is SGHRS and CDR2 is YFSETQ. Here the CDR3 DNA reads TGCGCCAGCAGCCGGTTAGTTGGCGGCACCGCTGAGCAGTTCTTC. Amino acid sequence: CASSRLVGGTAEQFF.

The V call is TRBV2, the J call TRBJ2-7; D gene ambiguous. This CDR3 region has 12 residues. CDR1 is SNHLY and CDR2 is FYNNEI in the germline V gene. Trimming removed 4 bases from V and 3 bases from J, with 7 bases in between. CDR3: CASSAQDYEQYF. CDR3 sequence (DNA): TGTGCCAGCAGTGCACAAGACTACGAGCAGTACTTC. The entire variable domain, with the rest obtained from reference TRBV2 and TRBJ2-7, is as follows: EPEVTQTPSHQVTQMGQEVILRCVPISNHLYFYWYRQILGQKVEFLVSFYNNEISEKSEIFDDQFSVERPDGSNFTLKIRSTKLEDSAMYFCASSAQDYEQYFGPGTRLTVT.

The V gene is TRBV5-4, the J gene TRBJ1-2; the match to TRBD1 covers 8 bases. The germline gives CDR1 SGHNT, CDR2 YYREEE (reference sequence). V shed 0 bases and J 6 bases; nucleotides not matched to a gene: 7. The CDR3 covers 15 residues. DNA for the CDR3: TGTGCCAGCAGCTTGGGAGGACAGGGAGCCCATGGCTACACCTTC. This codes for CASSLGGQGAHGYTF.

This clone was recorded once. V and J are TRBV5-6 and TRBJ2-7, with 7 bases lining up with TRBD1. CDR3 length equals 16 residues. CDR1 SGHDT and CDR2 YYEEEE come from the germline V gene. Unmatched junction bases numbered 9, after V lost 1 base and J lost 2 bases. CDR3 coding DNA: TGTGCCAGCAGCTTGTTCCGTACAGGGGAGACCTACGAGCAGTACTTC. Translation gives CASSLFRTGETYEQYF.

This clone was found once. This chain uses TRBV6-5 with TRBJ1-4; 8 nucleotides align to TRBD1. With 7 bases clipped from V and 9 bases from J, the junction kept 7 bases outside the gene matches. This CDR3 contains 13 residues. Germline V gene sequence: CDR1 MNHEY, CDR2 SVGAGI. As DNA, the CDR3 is TGTGCCAGCATCGACAGGGGTTACAAAAAACTGTTTTTT. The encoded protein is CASIDRGYKKLFF.

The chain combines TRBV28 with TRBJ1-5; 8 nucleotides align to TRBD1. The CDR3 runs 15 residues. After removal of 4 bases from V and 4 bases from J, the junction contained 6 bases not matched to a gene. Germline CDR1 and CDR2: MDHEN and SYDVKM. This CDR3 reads CASSSTGTGNQPQHF. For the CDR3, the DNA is TGTGCCAGCAGTTCAACCGGGACAGGAAATCAGCCCCAGCATTTT.

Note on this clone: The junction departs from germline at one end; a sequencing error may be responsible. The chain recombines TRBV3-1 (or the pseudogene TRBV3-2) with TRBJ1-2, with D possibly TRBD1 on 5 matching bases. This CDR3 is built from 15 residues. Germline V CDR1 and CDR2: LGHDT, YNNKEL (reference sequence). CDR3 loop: CVSSQGPGTVYGYTF. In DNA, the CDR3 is TGTGTCAGCAGCCAAGGTCCCGGGACTGTATATGGCTACACCTTC.

The CDR3 DNA sequence: TGTGCCAGCAGCTTGGGGAGGCTTCAGCCCCAGCATTTT. This gives the protein CASSLGRLQPQHF. V usage is TRBV5-6 and J usage is TRBJ1-5; D uncertain. The CDR3 has 13 amino acids. CDR1 and CDR2 from the germline V gene are SGHDT and YYEEEE. V was trimmed by 0 bases and J by 6 bases, leaving 7 bases between them.

The CDR3 region has the DNA TGCGCCAGCAGCTTGGCTAGCGGGAGCACAGATACGCAGTATTTT. Its translation: CASSLASGSTDTQYF. This sequence joins TRBV5-1 and TRBJ2-3, with 8 bases aligning to TRBD2. The V gene's germline CDR1 is SGHRS and CDR2 YFSETQ. The CDR3 length is 15 residues. Unmatched junction bases numbered 0, after V lost 0 bases and J lost 0 bases.

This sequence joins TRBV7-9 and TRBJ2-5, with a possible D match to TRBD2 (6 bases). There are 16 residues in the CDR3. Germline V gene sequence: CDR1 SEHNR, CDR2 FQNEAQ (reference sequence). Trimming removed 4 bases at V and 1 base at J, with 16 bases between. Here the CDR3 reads CASSSVLRGGQETQYF. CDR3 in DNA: TGTGCCAGCAGCTCCGTATTACGGGGAGGCCAAGAGACCCAGTACTTC.

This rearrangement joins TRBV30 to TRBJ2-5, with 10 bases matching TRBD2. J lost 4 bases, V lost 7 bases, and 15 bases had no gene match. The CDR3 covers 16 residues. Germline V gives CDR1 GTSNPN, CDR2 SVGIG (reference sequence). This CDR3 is CASRASGSGWRETQYF. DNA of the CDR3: TGTGCCTCACGGGCTAGCGGGAGCGGGTGGAGAGAGACCCAGTACTTC. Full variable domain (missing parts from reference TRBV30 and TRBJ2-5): SQTIHQWPATLVQPVGSPLSLECTVEGTSNPNLYWYRQAAGRGLQLLFYSVGIGQISSEVPQNLSASRPQDRQFILSSKKLLLSDSGFYLCASRASGSGWRETQYFGPGTRLLVL.

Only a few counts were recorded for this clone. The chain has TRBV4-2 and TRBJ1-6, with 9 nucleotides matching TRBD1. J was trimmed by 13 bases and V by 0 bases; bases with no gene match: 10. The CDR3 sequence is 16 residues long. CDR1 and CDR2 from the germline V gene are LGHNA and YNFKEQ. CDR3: CASSQDQETGGRPLHF. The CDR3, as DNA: TGTGCCAGCAGCCAAGATCAGGAGACAGGGGGTCGGCCCCTCCACTTT.

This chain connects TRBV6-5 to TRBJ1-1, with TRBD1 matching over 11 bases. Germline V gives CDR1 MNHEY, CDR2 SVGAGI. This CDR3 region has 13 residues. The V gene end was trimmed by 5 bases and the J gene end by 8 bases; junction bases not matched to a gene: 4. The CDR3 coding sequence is TGTGCCAGCAGTCGGACAGGGGGCACCGAAGCTTTCTTT. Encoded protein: CASSRTGGTEAFF.

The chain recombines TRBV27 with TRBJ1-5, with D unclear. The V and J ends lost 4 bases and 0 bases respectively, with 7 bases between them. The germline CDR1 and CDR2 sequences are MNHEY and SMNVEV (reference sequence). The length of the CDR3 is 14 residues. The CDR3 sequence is CASSSSGSNQPQHF. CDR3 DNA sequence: TGTGCCAGCAGTTCCAGTGGTAGCAATCAGCCCCAGCATTTT.

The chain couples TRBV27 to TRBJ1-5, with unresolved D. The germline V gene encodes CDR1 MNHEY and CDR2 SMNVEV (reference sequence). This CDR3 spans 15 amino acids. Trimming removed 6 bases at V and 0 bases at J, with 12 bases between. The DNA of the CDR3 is TGTGCCAGCAGGGCCGGGTCAATTAGCAATCAGCCCCAGCATTTT. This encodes CASRAGSISNQPQHF.

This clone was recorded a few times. The CDR3 spells CASSLDGQGAQPQHF. The CDR3 coding sequence is TGCGCCAGCAGCTTGGACGGACAGGGGGCTCAGCCCCAGCATTTT. This chain links TRBV5-1 with TRBJ1-5; 11 nucleotides line up with TRBD1. V was pared by 0 bases and J by 6 bases, with 2 bases of the junction left unmatched. Germline V gene sequence: CDR1 SGHRS, CDR2 YFSETQ. The CDR3 has 15 residues.